A selection of T cell receptor beta chains follows, all from one sample in a study of blood T cell repertoires in COVID-19. TCRdb's table, derived via immunoSEQ multiplex PCR, lists solely in-frame clones and lacks some. The sample has around 190,000 clones; 86% are singletons. The sample consisted of peripheral blood. These receptors were collected from a man between 45 and 60 years old with active or convalescent COVID-19. The CDR3 runs from the conserved cysteine through the conserved F or W. The D gene is left open where the match is weak. Only part of the rows carry a size: once, few, many, or a class if the clone is expanded.

V gene	clone size	J gene	D gene	CDR3 length	CDR3 DNA	CDR3 protein
TRBV2	.	TRBJ1-5	TRBD1	15	TGTGCCAGCAGTGAGGAAGGGGGCGGGAATCAGCCCCAGCATTTT	CASSEEGGGNQPQHF
TRBV29-1	.	TRBJ1-3	.	13	TGCAGCGTTGAAGGAGAGAGGGAGAACACCATATATTTT	CSVEGERENTIYF
TRBV30	.	TRBJ2-3	.	15	TGTGCCTGGATTAAGGACAGTTTCAGCACAGATACGCAGTATTTT	CAWIKDSFSTDTQYF
TRBV11-2	.	TRBJ1-2	TRBD1	14	TGTGCCAGCAGCTTAGCCGGGACAGGGAATGGCTACACCTTC	CASSLAGTGNGYTF
TRBV6-5	.	TRBJ1-1	TRBD1	11	TGTGCCAGCAGTCAGGGACAGAAAGCTTTCTTT	CASSQGQKAFF
TRBV10-3	once	TRBJ1-1	.	18	TGTGCCATCAGTGGGGGAGGGACTCTCCCTTTACCGAACACTGAAGCTTTCTTT	CAISGGGTLPLPNTEAFF
TRBV24-1	.	TRBJ1-2	.	13	TGTGCCACCAGTGATCAAATTAGTGGTGGCTACACCTTC	CATSDQISGGYTF
TRBV20-1	.	TRBJ1-5	.	11	TGCAGTGCTAGAGATCTGGGAGGGCAGCATTTT	CSARDLGGQHF
TRBV7-9	.	TRBJ2-7	TRBD1	14	TGTGCCAGCAGCTTGGACAGGGCGTCCCACGAGCAGTACTTC	CASSLDRASHEQYF
TRBV27	.	TRBJ2-7	.	13	TGTGCCAGCAGCTGGGACTTCTACTACGAGCAGTACTTC	CASSWDFYYEQYF
TRBV7-9	.	TRBJ2-7	TRBD2	14	TGTGCCAGCAGCTACGGGAGGGTTGGGTACGAGCAGTACTTC	CASSYGRVGYEQYF
TRBV2	.	TRBJ2-3	.	14	TGTGCCAGCAGTAACAGGGGGGGCGCAGATACGCAGTATTTT	CASSNRGGADTQYF
TRBV28	.	TRBJ2-7	TRBD1	13	TGTGCCAGCAGTCGGGGACAGGGGGCCGAGCAGTACTTC	CASSRGQGAEQYF
TRBV27	.	TRBJ1-5	TRBD1	14	TGTGCCAGCAGTTTATACAGGGGGCTTCAGCCCCAGCATTTT	CASSLYRGLQPQHF
TRBV7-6	.	TRBJ2-1	TRBD2	16	TGTGCCAGCAGCGTTAGACTAGCGGGAGATCTTAATGAGCAGTTCTTC	CASSVRLAGDLNEQFF
TRBV2	.	TRBJ1-5	TRBD1	14	TGTGCCAGCACCTCGGACAGGGGCAATCAGCCCCAGCATTTT	CASTSDRGNQPQHF
TRBV11-2	.	TRBJ2-2	.	15	TGTGCCAGCAGCTTACGGCGGACGAACACCGGGGAGCTGTTTTTT	CASSLRRTNTGELFF
TRBV6-5	.	TRBJ1-2	.	12	TGTGCCACCCGAGGACAGCGATATGGCTACACCTTC	CATRGQRYGYTF
TRBV28	once	TRBJ2-7	.	15	TGTGCCAGCAGTCCCCCAGGGCAGGGCTGGTACGAGCAGTACTTC	CASSPPGQGWYEQYF
TRBV4-1	.	TRBJ1-2	.	14	TGCGCCAGCAGCCAAGATTTAAGGGGCGGTGGCTACACCTTC	CASSQDLRGGGYTF
TRBV4-3	few	TRBJ1-1	.	14	TGCGCCAGCAGCCAAGATTACCAATCTGTCGGAGCTTTCTTT	CASSQDYQSVGAFF
TRBV28	.	TRBJ1-6	.	15	TGTGCCAGCAGCCCCGGGGGGGTTATTAATTCACCCCTCCACTTT	CASSPGGVINSPLHF
TRBV6-5	.	TRBJ1-1	TRBD1	16	TGTGCCAGCAGTTACTCTGACAGGGCAACGAACACTGAAGCTTTCTTT	CASSYSDRATNTEAFF
TRBV29-1	.	TRBJ2-3	.	10	TGCAGCGTTGGGGAGGATACGCAGTATTTT	CSVGEDTQYF
TRBV4-2	.	TRBJ1-4	TRBD1	15	TGTGCCAGCAGCCAGGACAGGGGGCCTAATGAAAAACTGTTTTTT	CASSQDRGPNEKLFF
TRBV18	once	TRBJ2-1	TRBD2	17	TGTGCCAGCTCACCACGACTAGCGGGAAGCCCCTACAATGAGCAGTTCTTC	CASSPRLAGSPYNEQFF
TRBV24-1	.	TRBJ2-3	TRBD2	15	TGTGCCACCAGTGGCACGGGGGGGCGAACAGATACGCAGTATTTT	CATSGTGGRTDTQYF
TRBV6-5	once	TRBJ1-6	.	14	TGTGCCAGCAGTACCTCAGGGGTGAATTCACCCCTCCACTTT	CASSTSGVNSPLHF
TRBV10-3	.	TRBJ2-3	.	19	TGTGCCATCAGCCTCACACGAAACACAGGGTCTGCTAGCACAGATACGCAGTATTTT	CAISLTRNTGSASTDTQYF
TRBV4-2	.	TRBJ2-1	.	14	TGTGCCAGCAGCCCAGGACTAGGGGGAAATGAGCAGTTCTTC	CASSPGLGGNEQFF
TRBV7-3	.	TRBJ1-6	.	14	TGTGCCAGCAGCCCTCGAGGAGATAATTCACCCCTCCACTTT	CASSPRGDNSPLHF
TRBV19	.	TRBJ1-5	TRBD1	13	TGTGCCAGTAGTATACAGGGGGGTCAGCCCCAGCATTTT	CASSIQGGQPQHF
TRBV11-1	.	TRBJ2-3	.	15	TGTGCCAGCAGCCCAGGCCGCGGGACTACAGATACGCAGTATTTT	CASSPGRGTTDTQYF
TRBV19	.	TRBJ1-3	.	15	TGTGCCAGTACCCTGGAAGGCCAGGGAAGAAACACCATATATTTT	CASTLEGQGRNTIYF
TRBV19	.	TRBJ2-2	TRBD2	18	TGTGCCAGTAGTCTAAAACTCCTAGCGGGGGGGCGTACCGGGGAGCTGTTTTTT	CASSLKLLAGGRTGELFF
TRBV5-6	.	TRBJ2-3	TRBD2	15	TGTGCCAGCAGCTTGGCCGCTAGCGGGAGTGGTACGCAGTATTTT	CASSLAASGSGTQYF
TRBV19	few	TRBJ1-2	.	14	TGTGCCAGTACAGCAGAGAGGGTGAGCTATGGCTACACCTTC	CASTAERVSYGYTF
TRBV10-3	.	TRBJ2-1	.	16	TGTGCCATCAGTGAGTCGACTAGTAGGCGTCGAAATGAGCAGTTCTTC	CAISESTSRRRNEQFF
TRBV5-1	.	TRBJ2-1	.	13	TGCGCCAGCACCAGCGGCTCCTACAATGAGCAGTTCTTC	CASTSGSYNEQFF
TRBV6-5	.	TRBJ1-4	.	14	TGTGCCAGCAGGCCCGGAGGGGTTGGGGAAAAACTGTTTTTT	CASRPGGVGEKLFF
TRBV6-5	.	TRBJ2-5	TRBD1	15	TGTGCCAGCAGTTCGGGACAGAGGCATTGGGAGACCCAGTACTTC	CASSSGQRHWETQYF
TRBV5-1	.	TRBJ1-2	.	13	TGCGCCAGCAGCTTGGGGGGCCAGGGTGGCTACACCTTC	CASSLGGQGGYTF
TRBV7-2	.	TRBJ1-5	.	14	TGTGCCAGCAGCTTTGGGAGGGGCGATCAGCCCCAGCATTTT	CASSFGRGDQPQHF
TRBV3-1/TRBV3-2	.	TRBJ1-2	.	14	TGTGCCAGCAGCCAAGGTTCCAGGGAGGGTGGCTACACCTTC	CASSQGSREGGYTF
TRBV7-6	.	TRBJ1-1	TRBD1	12	TGTGCCAGCAGCAACTGGACAGGGGGAGCTTTCTTT	CASSNWTGGAFF